This T cell receptor (beta chain) was sequenced in a study of blood T cells in healthy people across ages. For the study at large: Every two T cells gave about one barcoded beta molecule via template switching.

Then a second PCR, running about 6 to 12 cycles, was carried out with a sample-barcoded 5' primer and a J-beta primer mix. TCRdb reanalysed the 5' RACE reads using MiXCR and keeps one entry per CDR3 protein. The profile shows 650,000 to 900,000 distinct CDR3 sequences, approximately 65% of them singletons. Worth noting for this clonotype: Antigen: not known.

Germline assignment: CDR1 MNHEY and CDR2 SMNVEV (reference sequence). The CDR3 runs 16 residues. The V end was cut by 3 bases, the J end by 0 bases, with 13 bases between. Study observations and caveats: Changes seen in expanded clonotypes were possibly confounded by donor CMV status left unknown. Relative to aged donors, long-lived donors carried more naive CD4+ cells and displayed higher diversity.

The clonotype originates from a young man in good health. Source material: blood. V and J are TRBV27 and TRBJ2-3; TRBD1 might be the D (5 bases). Here the CDR3 reads CASSLDTGVSTDTQYF. The DNA of the CDR3 is TGTGCCAGCAGTTTGGACACGGGCGTTAGCACAGATACGCAGTATTTT.